A selection of T cell receptor beta chains follows, all from one sample in a study of T cells after posttransplantation cyclophosphamide. Sequencing was performed with immunoSEQ multiplex PCR; in TCRdb, only in-frame clones are kept and a portion is missing. This repertoire shows about 21,000 clones, approximately 98% found once; its top ten account for about 0.13%. The specimen was naive CD8+ T cells sorted from PBMCs. These receptors originate from a middle-aged man in good health, CMV-negative, and a related stem cell transplant donor. The CDR3 runs from the conserved cysteine through the conserved F or W. The order of the fields is V gene, J gene, CDR3 protein.

v_call: TRBV7-9
j_call: TRBJ2-7
cdr3_aa: CASSSPPDRGLSYEQYF

v_call: TRBV13
j_call: TRBJ2-1
cdr3_aa: CASSLPRLDRGQFF

v_call: TRBV5-1
j_call: TRBJ2-2
cdr3_aa: CASSPLFGTGAGELFF

v_call: TRBV27
j_call: TRBJ2-7
cdr3_aa: CASSLPGGENPYEQYF

v_call: TRBV6-6
j_call: TRBJ2-7
cdr3_aa: CASIPGPNLYEQYF

v_call: TRBV5-6
j_call: TRBJ2-7
cdr3_aa: CASSLLRGGNEQYF

v_call: TRBV7-2
j_call: TRBJ2-7
cdr3_aa: CASSLVPGQGYEQYF

v_call: TRBV7-7
j_call: TRBJ2-7
cdr3_aa: CASSFGQGVSYEQYF

v_call: TRBV15
j_call: TRBJ1-5
cdr3_aa: CATSLTGQNQPQHF

v_call: TRBV13
j_call: TRBJ2-7
cdr3_aa: CASSAGTGIGYEQYF

v_call: TRBV5-5
j_call: TRBJ1-2
cdr3_aa: CASSPHDRGANYGYTF

v_call: TRBV7-9
j_call: TRBJ2-2
cdr3_aa: CASSLETGAAGELFF

v_call: TRBV4-2
j_call: TRBJ1-1
cdr3_aa: CASSHRDVEGRRAFF

v_call: TRBV5-6
j_call: TRBJ1-5
cdr3_aa: CASSLAGNQPQHF

v_call: TRBV30
j_call: TRBJ1-2
cdr3_aa: CAWSGVGGYGYTF

v_call: TRBV10-3
j_call: TRBJ1-1
cdr3_aa: CATGQGNTEAFF

v_call: TRBV6-5
j_call: TRBJ1-1
cdr3_aa: CASSYSGSAMNTEAFF

v_call: TRBV2
j_call: TRBJ2-2
cdr3_aa: CASMGGPGELFF

v_call: TRBV7-2
j_call: TRBJ1-5
cdr3_aa: CASSPQVNSNQPQHF

v_call: TRBV6-5
j_call: TRBJ2-7
cdr3_aa: CASSGDRGREQYF

v_call: TRBV28
j_call: TRBJ2-1
cdr3_aa: CASSPPDAVGVNEQFF

v_call: TRBV19
j_call: TRBJ2-1
cdr3_aa: CASSIDRDSYNEQFF

v_call: TRBV6-6
j_call: TRBJ2-3
cdr3_aa: CASSSDKGTIDTQYF